This TCR beta chain was captured by sequencing in a study of blood T cell repertoires in COVID-19. About the research overall: The cDNA or gDNA used as material had been derived from T cells, B-cell-depleted T cells, or PBMCs.

The cohort comprised adults aged about 18 to 100 years residing in about two dozen US areas. The germline V and J ends were trimmed by 4 bases and 4 bases, with 6 bases remaining between them. This CDR3 is built from 12 residues. Germline V gives CDR1 KGHSH, CDR2 LQKENI. Per the study methods: How many nucleated cells were present was estimated from reference gene primer amplification. Libraries were prepared by immunoSEQ multiplex PCR; TCRdb keeps only in-frame clonotypes and omits some of them. Clone size and the V and J calls come from that table; the DNA yielded D and trimming. In the table there are 150,000 to 200,000 clones, 87% of which are singletons.

Sequenced material: PBMCs or T cells enriched from blood (not recorded which). This rearrangement joins TRBV18 to TRBJ2-3; no firm D call. This receptor was identified in a human donor with acute COVID-19. The donor label of this sample is uncertain. The chain's CDR3 is CASSLLPDTQYF. The CDR3, as DNA: TGTGCCAGCTCACTTCTCCCAGATACGCAGTATTTT.